The entry below gives a single T cell receptor (beta chain) sequence along with its context. Its cognate antigen is unknown. This entry belongs to a study of T cells in Graves' hyperthyroidism and ophthalmopathy. Germline V CDR1 and CDR2: LNHDA, SQIVND (reference sequence). The CDR3 is 14 amino acids. Trimming shortened V by 5 bases and J by 5 bases, and 15 bases separated the two germline ends. Researchers took RNA transcripts and amplified the TCR beta CDR3 regions from them. The HTBI set primed first-round TCR CDR3 RT-PCR. TCRdb re-called the multiplex PCR reads through MiXCR, storing one row per CDR3 protein. The sample consists of approximately 560,000 distinct CDR3 sequences, around 46% of them appearing once. Investigators excluded patients with uncontrolled infection, other autoimmune disease, pregnancy or lactation. In making diagnoses, clinical symptoms, serum thyroxine and TRAb, thyroid ultrasound and orbital computed tomography were all used.

Study-wide findings and caveats: Researchers found most expanded thyroid clonotypes above 0.001 in blood as well.

This receptor was taken from a woman between 18 and 29 years old with Graves' hyperthyroidism. Sequenced sample: peripheral blood or thyroid tissue (not recorded which). The chain recombines TRBV19 with TRBJ1-1, with D maybe TRBD1 (6 bases). The CDR3 nucleotides read TGTGCCAGTAGTCCCGGAGGGGGGGTGACTGAAGCTTTCTTT. Amino acid sequence: CASSPGGGVTEAFF.